A selection of T cell receptor beta chains follows, all from one sample in a study of PD-1 blockade in classical Hodgkin lymphoma. The repertoire was sequenced with immunoSEQ multiplex PCR; TCRdb's copy has only in-frame clones and lacks some. Among 30,000 to 35,000 clones listed, 65% to 90% were seen once. Sequencing was performed on peripheral blood mononuclear cells (PBMCs), taken at baseline. The receptors come from a human donor with classical Hodgkin lymphoma. The CDR3 runs from the conserved cysteine through the conserved F or W. The order of the fields is CDR3 protein, J gene, V gene.

cdr3_aa: CASSVRLSPEEAFF
j_call: TRBJ1-1
v_call: TRBV7-6

cdr3_aa: CASSLTGSANTGELFF
j_call: TRBJ2-2
v_call: TRBV5-1

cdr3_aa: CATCAGMNTEAFF
j_call: TRBJ1-1
v_call: TRBV10-3

cdr3_aa: CATSPAVDTQYF
j_call: TRBJ2-3
v_call: TRBV15

cdr3_aa: CASSPPQGATGNTIYF
j_call: TRBJ1-3
v_call: TRBV7-9

cdr3_aa: CATSRDPIQGGAYNSPLHF
j_call: TRBJ1-6
v_call: TRBV15

cdr3_aa: CASSLEGIRADTQYF
j_call: TRBJ2-3
v_call: TRBV11-3

cdr3_aa: CASRFLGTDTEAFF
j_call: TRBJ1-1
v_call: TRBV19

cdr3_aa: CASSSRSTGYTF
j_call: TRBJ1-2
v_call: TRBV7-2

cdr3_aa: CASSGEVDTEAFF
j_call: TRBJ1-1
v_call: TRBV11-1

cdr3_aa: CASRRTDNQPQHF
j_call: TRBJ1-5
v_call: TRBV6-5

cdr3_aa: CASSLDSGTGDTQYF
j_call: TRBJ2-3
v_call: TRBV7-2

cdr3_aa: CASSPGEGQVHLSNQPQHF
j_call: TRBJ1-5
v_call: TRBV19

cdr3_aa: CASSQDHAGGSGANVLTF
j_call: TRBJ2-6
v_call: TRBV4-2

cdr3_aa: CASSFGSSGQETQYF
j_call: TRBJ2-5
v_call: TRBV7-7

cdr3_aa: CAISDWGDAKPQHF
j_call: TRBJ1-5
v_call: TRBV10-3

cdr3_aa: CAWSKGVTQGPGETQYF
j_call: TRBJ2-5
v_call: TRBV30

cdr3_aa: CASSSDRQETQYF
j_call: TRBJ2-5
v_call: TRBV7-3

cdr3_aa: CASSRGRRETQYF
j_call: TRBJ2-5
v_call: TRBV7-2

cdr3_aa: CASRRQEEGTQYF
j_call: TRBJ2-5
v_call: TRBV19

cdr3_aa: CASSLLGPYTEAFF
j_call: TRBJ1-1
v_call: TRBV27

cdr3_aa: CASTQSVPANYGYTF
j_call: TRBJ1-2
v_call: TRBV28

cdr3_aa: CASSAPRDRPGDYGYTF
j_call: TRBJ1-2
v_call: TRBV9

cdr3_aa: CATSRDYGTNVAHGYTF
j_call: TRBJ1-2
v_call: TRBV15

cdr3_aa: CASSLVGLNGELFF
j_call: TRBJ2-2
v_call: TRBV7-2

cdr3_aa: CASSAMNTEAFF
j_call: TRBJ1-1
v_call: TRBV6-6

cdr3_aa: CASSTNTGTPRPQHF
j_call: TRBJ1-5
v_call: TRBV19

cdr3_aa: CAAYRGHLNTEAFF
j_call: TRBJ1-1
v_call: TRBV6-5

cdr3_aa: CAISEQDSIEAFF
j_call: TRBJ1-1
v_call: TRBV10-3

cdr3_aa: CASSLASGGVSSYNEQFF
j_call: TRBJ2-1
v_call: TRBV5-1

cdr3_aa: CASSSRQARVEKLFF
j_call: TRBJ1-4
v_call: TRBV27

cdr3_aa: CASSALRAGKRDTQYF
j_call: TRBJ2-3
v_call: TRBV9

cdr3_aa: CASSLANEQFF
j_call: TRBJ2-1
v_call: TRBV7-9

cdr3_aa: CASPRRGPYEQYF
j_call: TRBJ2-7
v_call: TRBV6-6

cdr3_aa: CASSPDWGGEAFF
j_call: TRBJ1-1
v_call: TRBV7-3

cdr3_aa: CASRPQGQGNTEAFF
j_call: TRBJ1-1
v_call: TRBV6-4

cdr3_aa: CASRREYGYTF
j_call: TRBJ1-2
v_call: TRBV28

cdr3_aa: CAIGRGRGNQPQHF
j_call: TRBJ1-5
v_call: TRBV10-3

cdr3_aa: CASSLDYSYEQYF
j_call: TRBJ2-7
v_call: TRBV7-6

cdr3_aa: CATSRVAGQANSPLHF
j_call: TRBJ1-6
v_call: TRBV15

cdr3_aa: CASSRDNTNYGYTF
j_call: TRBJ1-2
v_call: TRBV4-1

cdr3_aa: CASSQLAGTYEQYF
j_call: TRBJ2-7
v_call: TRBV6-6

cdr3_aa: CASSQYTGDTQYF
j_call: TRBJ2-3
v_call: TRBV23-1

cdr3_aa: CASSDESQPDGYTF
j_call: TRBJ1-2
v_call: TRBV9

cdr3_aa: CASSAGQGARDTQYF
j_call: TRBJ2-3
v_call: TRBV7-9

cdr3_aa: CASSEQGNGYTF
j_call: TRBJ1-2
v_call: TRBV2